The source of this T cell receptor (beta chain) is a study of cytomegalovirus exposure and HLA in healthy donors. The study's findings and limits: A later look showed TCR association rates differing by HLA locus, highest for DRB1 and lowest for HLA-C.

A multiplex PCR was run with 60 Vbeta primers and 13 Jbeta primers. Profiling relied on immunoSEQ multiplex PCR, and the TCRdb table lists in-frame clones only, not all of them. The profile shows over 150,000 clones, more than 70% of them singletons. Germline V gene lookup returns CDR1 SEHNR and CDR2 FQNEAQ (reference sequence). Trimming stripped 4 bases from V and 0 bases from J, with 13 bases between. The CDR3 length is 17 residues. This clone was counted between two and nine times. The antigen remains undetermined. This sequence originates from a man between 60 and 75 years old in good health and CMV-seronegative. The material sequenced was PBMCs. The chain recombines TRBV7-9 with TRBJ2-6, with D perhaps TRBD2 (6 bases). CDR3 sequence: CASSSSGLRSGANVLTF. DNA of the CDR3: TGTGCCAGCAGCTCCTCGGGACTCCGCTCTGGGGCCAACGTCCTGACTTTC.